These 8 T cell receptor beta chains originate from one sample sequenced in a study of cytomegalovirus exposure and HLA in healthy donors. The primer mix had 60 Vbeta and 13 Jbeta primers. The assay was immunoSEQ multiplex PCR, and TCRdb's table has in-frame clones only and misses some. The sample has some 180,000 clones, roughly 79% seen once. The sequencing input was PBMCs. These receptors came from a man aged 25 to 45 in good health and CMV-seronegative.

The chain has TRBV11-2 and TRBJ2-3; D call uncertain. The CDR3 has 16 amino acids. In germline, CDR1 is SGHAT, CDR2 FQNNGV. V was clipped by 5 bases and J by 2 bases, with 17 bases between them. Written as DNA, the CDR3 is TGTGCCAGCAGCACCCCGGCTAGTGTCCCCACAGATACGCAGTATTTT. Its translation: CASSTPASVPTDTQYF.

This clone occurred once. V usage is TRBV2 and J usage is TRBJ2-7, with D tentatively TRBD2 (5 bases). Germline V gives CDR1 SNHLY, CDR2 FYNNEI. This CDR3 spans 10 amino acids. The ends were cut back, 6 bases at V and 7 bases at J, with 7 bases in the middle. Here the CDR3 DNA reads TGTGCCAGCAGGGGGAGTGAGCAGTACTTC. Its protein is CASRGSEQYF.

The chain has TRBV6-4 and TRBJ2-1, with 14 positions matching TRBD2. The CDR3 is 16 amino acids. CDR1 MRHNA and CDR2 SNTAGT come from the germline V gene. With 0 bases clipped from V and 6 bases from J, the junction kept 1 base outside the gene matches. The CDR3 sequence is CASSDSGTSGSNEQFF. In nucleotides, the CDR3 is TGTGCCAGCAGTGACTCCGGGACTAGCGGGAGCAATGAGCAGTTCTTC.

This chain links TRBV28 with TRBJ2-1; weak D call: TRBD1 (6 bases). V lost 3 bases, J lost 4 bases, and 13 bases lay in between. This CDR3 is built from 15 residues. The germline CDR1 and CDR2 sequences are MDHEN and SYDVKM. The CDR3: CASSFFRGPYNEQFF. Here the CDR3 DNA reads TGTGCCAGCAGTTTCTTCAGGGGTCCTTACAATGAGCAGTTCTTC.

The V gene is TRBV27, the J gene TRBJ1-5, with a tentative D call TRBD1 (5 bases). This CDR3 comprises 15 residues. Trimming shortened V by 4 bases and J by 2 bases, and 12 bases separated the two germline ends. CDR1 MNHEY and CDR2 SMNVEV come from the germline V gene (reference sequence). CDR3 nucleotides: TGTGCCAGCAGTTGGGTAGGGGAGGGCAATCAGCCCCAGCATTTT. Translated: CASSWVGEGNQPQHF.

This chain uses TRBV15 with TRBJ2-2; D ambiguous. V lost 6 bases and J 6 bases, leaving 14 bases between the germline ends. The CDR3 consists of 14 residues. The germline CDR1 and CDR2 sequences are LNHNV and YYDKDF (reference sequence). CDR3 sequence (DNA): TGTGCCACCAGACCTACCCCCTCCGCCGGGGAGCTGTTTTTT. Amino acid sequence: CATRPTPSAGELFF.

This rearrangement joins TRBV29-1 to TRBJ1-3, with 7 positions matching TRBD1. Trimming removed 4 bases from V and 0 bases from J; junction bases left unmatched: 3. This CDR3 comprises 14 residues. Germline CDR1 and CDR2: SQVTM and ANQGSEA. CDR3 loop: CSVARGYSGNTIYF. CDR3 DNA: TGCAGCGTTGCCAGGGGGTACTCTGGAAACACCATATATTTT.

V usage is TRBV5-4 and J usage is TRBJ2-7; D is possibly TRBD1 (6 bases). CDR1 is SGHNT and CDR2 is YYREEE in the germline V gene (reference sequence). Deletions cut 4 bases from V and 2 bases from J, with 10 bases between. The CDR3 totals 13 residues. As DNA, the CDR3 is TGTGCCAGCAGCCTGGACAGCCCCTACGAGCAGTACTTC. Its protein is CASSLDSPYEQYF.